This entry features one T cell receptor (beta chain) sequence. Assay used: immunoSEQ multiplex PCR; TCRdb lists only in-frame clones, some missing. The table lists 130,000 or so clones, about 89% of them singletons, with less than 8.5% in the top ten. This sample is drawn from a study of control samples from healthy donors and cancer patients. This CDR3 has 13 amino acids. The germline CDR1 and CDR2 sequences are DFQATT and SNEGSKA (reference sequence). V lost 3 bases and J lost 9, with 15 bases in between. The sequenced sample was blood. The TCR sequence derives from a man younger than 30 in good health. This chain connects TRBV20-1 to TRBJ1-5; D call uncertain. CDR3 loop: CSASEAFRGPQHF. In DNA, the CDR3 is TGCAGTGCTAGTGAGGCGTTCCGGGGGCCCCAGCATTTT.